This TCR beta chain was sequenced for a study of cytomegalovirus exposure and HLA in healthy donors. General observations from the study: In a later analysis, the majority of CMV-associated beta chains seemingly showed HLA restriction. Productive rates of about 87% or about 30% were seen for most TCR beta V segments in an earlier analysis.

The length of the CDR3 is 13 residues. Germline CDR1 and CDR2: SGHNT and YYREEE (reference sequence). V was cut by 3 bases and J by 7 bases, with 10 bases left in between. This clone has a handful of counts. Its cognate antigen is unknown. The PCR made use of 60 Vbeta and 13 Jbeta primers. Assay used: immunoSEQ multiplex PCR; TCRdb lists only in-frame clones, some missing. The sample lists about 230,000 clones; roughly 90% were seen once. Material for sequencing was PBMCs. The receptor comes from a woman younger than 30 in good health and CMV-seronegative. The genes are TRBV5-4 and TRBJ1-4; D ambiguous. The CDR3 nucleotides read TGTGCCAGCAGCTCGACTTTGGGTGAAAAACTGTTTTTT. It is translated as CASSSTLGEKLFF.